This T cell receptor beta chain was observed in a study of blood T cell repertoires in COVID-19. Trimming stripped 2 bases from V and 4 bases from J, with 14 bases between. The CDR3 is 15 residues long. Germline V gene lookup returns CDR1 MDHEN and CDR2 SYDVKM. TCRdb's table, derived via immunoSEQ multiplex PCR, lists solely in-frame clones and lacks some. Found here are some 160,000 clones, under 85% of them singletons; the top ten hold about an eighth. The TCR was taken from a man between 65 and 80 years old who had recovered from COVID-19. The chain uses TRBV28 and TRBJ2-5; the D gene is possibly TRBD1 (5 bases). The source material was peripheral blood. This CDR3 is CASSLRQTGIETQYF. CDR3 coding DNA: TGTGCCAGCAGTTTACGACAGACTGGGATAGAGACCCAGTACTTC. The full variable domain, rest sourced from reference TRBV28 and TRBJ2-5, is DVKVTQSSRYLVKRTGEKVFLECVQDMDHENMFWYRQDPGLGLRLIYFSYDVKMKEKGDIPEGYSVSREKKERFSLILESASTNQTSMYLCASSLRQTGIETQYFGPGTRLLVL.